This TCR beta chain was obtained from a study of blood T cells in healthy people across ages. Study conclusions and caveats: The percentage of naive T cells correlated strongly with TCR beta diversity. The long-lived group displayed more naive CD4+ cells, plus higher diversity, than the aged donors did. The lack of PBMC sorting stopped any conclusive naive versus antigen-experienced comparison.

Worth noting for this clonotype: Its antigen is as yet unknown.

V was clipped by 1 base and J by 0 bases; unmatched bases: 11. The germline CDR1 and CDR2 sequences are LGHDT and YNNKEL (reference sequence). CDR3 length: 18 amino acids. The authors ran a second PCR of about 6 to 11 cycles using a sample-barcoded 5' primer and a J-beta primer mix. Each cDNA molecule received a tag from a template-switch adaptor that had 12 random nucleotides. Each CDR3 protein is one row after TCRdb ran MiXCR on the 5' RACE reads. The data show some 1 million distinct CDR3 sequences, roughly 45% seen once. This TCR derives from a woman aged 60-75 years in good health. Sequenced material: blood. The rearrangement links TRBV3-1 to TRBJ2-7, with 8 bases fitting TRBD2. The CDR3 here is CASSQGRQAGVRSYEQYF. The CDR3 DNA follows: TGTGCCAGCAGCCAAGGTCGCCAAGCGGGAGTTCGCTCCTACGAGCAGTACTTC.